The present T cell receptor beta chain was sequenced within a study of T cells in women clearing cervical HPV infection. Across the study: Controls were women whose single incident HPV16 infection cleared within 12 months without precancer or cancer.

About this clone: From the germline J gene comes the end of the CDR3, since the read stops 3 residues before it.

Deletions cut 3 bases from V and 5 bases from J, with 9 bases between. Germline V CDR1 and CDR2: SGHRS, YFSETQ. The CDR3 is 13 amino acids. TCRdb's table, derived via immunoSEQ multiplex PCR, lists solely in-frame clones and lacks some. This sample's table reports roughly 25,000 clones. The sequenced sample was blood buffy coat. This receptor was taken from a woman between 18 and 75 years old with a cervical HPV16 infection that either progressed to CIN3+ or cleared (not recorded which). The rearrangement uses TRBV5-1 and TRBJ2-1; D is perhaps TRBD2 (5 bases). The CDR3 here is CASSSGLNNEQFF. CDR3 DNA, as far as it was read: TGCGCCAGCAGCTCCGGACTCAACAATGAG.